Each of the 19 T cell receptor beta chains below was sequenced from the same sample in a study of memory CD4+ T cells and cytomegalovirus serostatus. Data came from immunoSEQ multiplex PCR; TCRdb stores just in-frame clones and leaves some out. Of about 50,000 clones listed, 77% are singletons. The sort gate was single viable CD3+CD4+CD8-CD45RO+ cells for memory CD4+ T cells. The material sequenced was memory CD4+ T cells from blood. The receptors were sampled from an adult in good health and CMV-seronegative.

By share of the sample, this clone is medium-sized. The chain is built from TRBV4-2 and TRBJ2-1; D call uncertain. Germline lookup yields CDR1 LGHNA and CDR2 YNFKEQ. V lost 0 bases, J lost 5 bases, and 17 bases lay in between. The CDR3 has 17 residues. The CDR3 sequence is CASSQDFSQIGNNEQFF. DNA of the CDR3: TGTGCCAGCAGCCAAGACTTCTCCCAGATAGGCAACAATGAGCAGTTCTTC.

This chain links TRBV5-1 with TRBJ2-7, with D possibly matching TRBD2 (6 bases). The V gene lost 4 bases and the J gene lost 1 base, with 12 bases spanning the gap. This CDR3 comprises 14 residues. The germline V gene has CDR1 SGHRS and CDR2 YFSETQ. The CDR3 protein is CASSPGGRSYEQYF. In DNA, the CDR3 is TGCGCCAGCAGCCCCGGGGGTAGATCCTACGAGCAGTACTTC.

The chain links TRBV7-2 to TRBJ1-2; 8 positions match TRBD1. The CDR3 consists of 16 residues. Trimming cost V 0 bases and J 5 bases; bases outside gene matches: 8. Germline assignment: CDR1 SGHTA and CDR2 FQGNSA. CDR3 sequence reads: CASSLAPGQARYGYTF. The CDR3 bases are TGTGCCAGCAGCTTAGCCCCGGGACAGGCCAGATATGGCTACACCTTC.

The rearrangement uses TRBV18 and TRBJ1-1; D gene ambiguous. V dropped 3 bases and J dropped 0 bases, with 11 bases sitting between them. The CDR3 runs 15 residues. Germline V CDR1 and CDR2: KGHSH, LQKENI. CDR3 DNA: TGTGCCAGCTCACCCGACACCTCCATGAACACTGAAGCTTTCTTT. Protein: CASSPDTSMNTEAFF.

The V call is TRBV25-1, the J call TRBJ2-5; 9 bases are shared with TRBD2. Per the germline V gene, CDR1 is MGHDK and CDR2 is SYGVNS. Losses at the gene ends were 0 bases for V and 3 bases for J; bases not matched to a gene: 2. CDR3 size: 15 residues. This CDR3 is CASSEYGGGEETQYF. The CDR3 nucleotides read TGTGCCAGCAGTGAATATGGCGGGGGGGAAGAGACCCAGTACTTC.

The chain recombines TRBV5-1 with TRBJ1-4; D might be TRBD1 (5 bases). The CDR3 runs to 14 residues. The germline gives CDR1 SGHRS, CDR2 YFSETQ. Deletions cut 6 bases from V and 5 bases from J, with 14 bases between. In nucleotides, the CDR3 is TGCGCCAGCACTCCCTCCGGGGACAATGAAAAACTGTTTTTT. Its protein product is CASTPSGDNEKLFF.

CDR3 DNA sequence: TGTGCCAGCTCACCTCTAGCGGGGGAAACCGGGGAGCTGTTTTTT. This encodes CASSPLAGETGELFF. V is TRBV18 and J is TRBJ2-2, with 10 bases matching TRBD2. Trimming removed 3 bases from V and 5 bases from J; junction bases left unmatched: 3. The V gene's germline CDR1 is KGHSH and CDR2 LQKENI. The CDR3 runs 15 residues.

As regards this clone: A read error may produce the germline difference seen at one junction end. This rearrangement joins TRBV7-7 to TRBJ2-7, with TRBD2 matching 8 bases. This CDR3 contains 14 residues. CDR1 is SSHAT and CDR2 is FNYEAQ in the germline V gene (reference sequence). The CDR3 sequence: CASSLSGGSYEQYF. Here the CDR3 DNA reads TGTGCTAGCAGCTTGAGCGGGGGAAGCTACGAGCAGTACTTC.

The CDR3 coding sequence is TGTGCCAGTAGTATAACTGTCGGACAGGGTCACTATGGCTACACCTTC. It encodes CASSITVGQGHYGYTF. This chain joins TRBV19 and TRBJ1-2; the match to TRBD1 covers 8 bases. The CDR3 has 16 residues. V shed 2 bases and J 3 bases; nucleotides not matched to a gene: 8. Germline V lookup: CDR1 LNHDA, CDR2 SQIVND (reference sequence).

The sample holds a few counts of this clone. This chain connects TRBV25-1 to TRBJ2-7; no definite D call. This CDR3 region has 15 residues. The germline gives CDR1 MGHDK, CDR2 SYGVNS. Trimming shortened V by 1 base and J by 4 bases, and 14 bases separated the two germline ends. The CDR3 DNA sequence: TGTGCCAGCAGTGAATCTCAAGGTGCAGGTTACGAGCAGTACTTC. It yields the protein CASSESQGAGYEQYF.

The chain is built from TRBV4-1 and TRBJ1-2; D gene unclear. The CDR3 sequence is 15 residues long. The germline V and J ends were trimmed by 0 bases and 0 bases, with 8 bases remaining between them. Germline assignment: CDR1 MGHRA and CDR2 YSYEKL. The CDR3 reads CASSQEASANYGYTF. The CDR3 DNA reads TGCGCCAGCAGCCAAGAAGCCAGCGCTAACTATGGCTACACCTTC.

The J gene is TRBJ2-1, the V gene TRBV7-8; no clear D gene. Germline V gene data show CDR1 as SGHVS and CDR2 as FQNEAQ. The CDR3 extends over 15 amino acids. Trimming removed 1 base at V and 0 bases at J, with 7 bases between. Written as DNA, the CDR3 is TGTGCCAGCAGCTTAGAAGATAGCTCCTACAATGAGCAGTTCTTC. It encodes CASSLEDSSYNEQFF.

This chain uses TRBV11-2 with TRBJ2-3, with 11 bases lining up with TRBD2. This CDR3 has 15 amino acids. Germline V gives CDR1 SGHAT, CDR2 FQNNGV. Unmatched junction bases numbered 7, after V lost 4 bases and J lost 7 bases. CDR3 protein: CASSSLAGGRYTQYF. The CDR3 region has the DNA TGTGCCAGCAGCTCCCTAGCGGGGGGCAGGTATACGCAGTATTTT. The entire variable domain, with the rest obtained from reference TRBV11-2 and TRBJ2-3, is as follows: EAGVAQSPRYKIIEKRQSVAFWCNPISGHATLYWYQQILGQGPKLLIQFQNNGVVDDSQLPKDRFSAERLKGVDSTLKIQPAKLEDSAVYLCASSSLAGGRYTQYFGPGTRLTVL.

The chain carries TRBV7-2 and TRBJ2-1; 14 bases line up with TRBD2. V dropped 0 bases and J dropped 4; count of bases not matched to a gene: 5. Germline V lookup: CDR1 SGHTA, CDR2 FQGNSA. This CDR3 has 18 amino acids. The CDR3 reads CASSLALGLAGGYNEQFF. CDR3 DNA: TGTGCCAGCAGCTTAGCGCTAGGACTAGCGGGGGGATACAATGAGCAGTTCTTC. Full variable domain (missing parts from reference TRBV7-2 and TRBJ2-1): GAGVSQSPSNKVTEKGKDVELRCDPISGHTALYWYRQSLGQGLEFLIYFQGNSAPDKSGLPSDRFSAERTGGSVSTLTIQRTQQEDSAVYLCASSLALGLAGGYNEQFFGPGTRLTVL.

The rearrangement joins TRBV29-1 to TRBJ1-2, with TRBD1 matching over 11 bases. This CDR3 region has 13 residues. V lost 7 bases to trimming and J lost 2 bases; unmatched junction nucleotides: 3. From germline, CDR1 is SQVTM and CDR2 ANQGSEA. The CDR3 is CSARTGGNYGYTF. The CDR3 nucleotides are TGCAGCGCCCGGACAGGGGGCAACTATGGCTACACCTTC.

The CDR3 region is CASSFSGQGLREQYF. The CDR3 DNA reads TGTGCCAGCAGCTTTTCCGGACAGGGCCTGAGGGAGCAGTACTTC. V usage is TRBV5-4 and J usage is TRBJ2-7; 8 bases align to TRBD1. This CDR3 is built from 15 residues. Germline V lookup: CDR1 SGHNT, CDR2 YYREEE (reference sequence). The V segment lost 2 bases and the J segment 7 bases; nucleotides outside the gene matches: 11.

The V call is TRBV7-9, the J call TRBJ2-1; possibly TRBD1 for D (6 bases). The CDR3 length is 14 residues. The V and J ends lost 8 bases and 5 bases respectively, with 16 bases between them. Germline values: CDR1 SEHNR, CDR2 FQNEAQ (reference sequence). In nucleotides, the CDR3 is TGTGCCAGCCAAGAACGCTCAGGGGACAATGAGCAGTTCTTC. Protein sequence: CASQERSGDNEQFF. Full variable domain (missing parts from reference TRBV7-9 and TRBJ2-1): DTGVSQNPRHKITKRGQNVTFRCDPISEHNRLYWYRQTLGQGPEFLTYFQNEAQLEKSRLLSDRFSAERPKGSFSTLEIQRTEQGDSAMYLCASQERSGDNEQFFGPGTRLTVL.

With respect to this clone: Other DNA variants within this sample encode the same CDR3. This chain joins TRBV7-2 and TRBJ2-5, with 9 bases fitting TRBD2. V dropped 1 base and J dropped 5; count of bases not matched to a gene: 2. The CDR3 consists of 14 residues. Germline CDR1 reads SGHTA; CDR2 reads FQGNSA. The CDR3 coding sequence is TGTGCCAGCAGCTTAGTAGCGGGGGCTGAGACCCAGTACTTC. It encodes CASSLVAGAETQYF.

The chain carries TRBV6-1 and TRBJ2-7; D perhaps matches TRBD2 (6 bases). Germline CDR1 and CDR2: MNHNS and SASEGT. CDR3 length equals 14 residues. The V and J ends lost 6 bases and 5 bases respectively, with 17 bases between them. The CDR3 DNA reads TGTGCCAGCAGGGAGGGAGCCAGACCAAACGAGCAGTACTTC. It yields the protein CASREGARPNEQYF.